The sequence of this T cell receptor beta chain was determined in a study of neurological immune-mediated disorders. Deletions cut 2 bases from V and 6 bases from J, with 11 bases between. Germline CDR1 reads KGHSH; CDR2 reads LQKENI. This CDR3 contains 13 residues. A single record per CDR3 protein comes from TCRdb applying MiXCR to the 5' RACE reads. The sample records 65,000 to 85,000 distinct CDR3 sequences, about 3% being singletons. At least ten counts were recorded for this clonotype. This receptor was obtained from a woman in her forties or fifties with multiple sclerosis. This chain joins TRBV18 and TRBJ2-7, with D uncertain. The sample comprised PBMCs. The CDR3 bases are TGTGCCAGCTCACCAGGGTTGTTTGGCGAGCAGTACTTC. Its protein product is CASSPGLFGEQYF.